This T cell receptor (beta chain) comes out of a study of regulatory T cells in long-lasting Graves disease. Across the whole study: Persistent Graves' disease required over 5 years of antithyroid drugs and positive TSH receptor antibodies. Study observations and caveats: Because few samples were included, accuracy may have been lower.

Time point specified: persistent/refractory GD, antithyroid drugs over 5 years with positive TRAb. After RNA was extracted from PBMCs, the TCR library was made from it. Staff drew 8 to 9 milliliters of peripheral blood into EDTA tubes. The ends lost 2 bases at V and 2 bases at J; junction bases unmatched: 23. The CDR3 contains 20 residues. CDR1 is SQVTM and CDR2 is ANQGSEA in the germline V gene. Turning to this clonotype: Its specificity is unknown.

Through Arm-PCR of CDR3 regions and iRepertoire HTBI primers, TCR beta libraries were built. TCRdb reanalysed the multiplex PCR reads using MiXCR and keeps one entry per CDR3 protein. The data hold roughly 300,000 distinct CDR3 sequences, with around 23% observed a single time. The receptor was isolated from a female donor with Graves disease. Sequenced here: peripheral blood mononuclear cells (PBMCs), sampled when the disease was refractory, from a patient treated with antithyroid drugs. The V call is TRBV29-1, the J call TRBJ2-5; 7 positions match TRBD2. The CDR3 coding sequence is TGCAGCGTTGAATCCCGAGGGCCGATCGAGGGAGGGGCGCCTCAAGAGACCCAGTACTTC. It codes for CSVESRGPIEGGAPQETQYF.